This TCR beta chain was found in a study of CD8 T cells in ankylosing spondylitis. V was trimmed by 4 bases and J by 0 bases, leaving 17 bases between them. CDR1 and CDR2 from the germline V gene are ENHRY and SYGVKD. This CDR3 spans 17 amino acids. This clonotype was recorded many times. One entry per CDR3 protein results from TCRdb running MiXCR on the 5' RACE reads. This table holds fewer than 250,000 distinct CDR3 sequences, roughly a tenth found once. The J gene is TRBJ2-3, the V gene TRBV10-3, with D perhaps matching TRBD2 (6 bases). Sequencing input: blood, either unsorted or a sorted T cell fraction (not recorded which). This clonotype was sampled from a male donor with ankylosing spondylitis or in good health (not recorded which). CDR3: CAISGRRGGESTDTQYF. Here the CDR3 DNA reads TGTGCCATCAGTGGACGGAGGGGCGGGGAAAGCACAGATACGCAGTATTTT.